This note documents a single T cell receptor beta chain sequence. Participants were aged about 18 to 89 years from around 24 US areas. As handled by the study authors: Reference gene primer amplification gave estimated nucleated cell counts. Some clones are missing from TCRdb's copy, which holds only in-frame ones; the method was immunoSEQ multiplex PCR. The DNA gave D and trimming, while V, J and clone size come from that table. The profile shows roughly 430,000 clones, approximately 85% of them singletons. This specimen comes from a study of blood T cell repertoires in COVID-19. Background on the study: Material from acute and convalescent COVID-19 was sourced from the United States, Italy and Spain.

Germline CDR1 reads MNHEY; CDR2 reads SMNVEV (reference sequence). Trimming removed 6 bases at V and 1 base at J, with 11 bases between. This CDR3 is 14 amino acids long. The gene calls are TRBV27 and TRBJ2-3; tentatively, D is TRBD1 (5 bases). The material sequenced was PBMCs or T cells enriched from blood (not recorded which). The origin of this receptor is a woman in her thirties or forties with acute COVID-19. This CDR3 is CASRLRQRTDTQYF. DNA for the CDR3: TGTGCCAGCAGACTTAGACAGCGCACAGATACGCAGTATTTT.